This is a list of T cell receptor beta chains from one sample in a study of T cells in Graves' hyperthyroidism and ophthalmopathy. In TCRdb, the multiplex PCR reads were re-called with MiXCR into one record per CDR3 protein. The sample carries 500,000 to 550,000 distinct CDR3 sequences, about a fifth recorded once. The sequenced material came from blood. All receptors come from a young man with Graves' hyperthyroidism. Each CDR3 is given with its conserved first and last residue. A D gene is named only where the DNA matches it firmly. Clone sizes are given selectively: once, few, many, or a class where the clone is expanded.

j_gene: TRBJ2-7; abundance: many; d_gene: -; v_gene: TRBV5-1; CDR3aa: CASSLAVGQAPYF; CDR3nt: TGCGCCAGCAGCTTGGCCGTGGGTCAAGCTCCGTACTTC
j_gene: TRBJ2-5; abundance: many; d_gene: -; v_gene: TRBV7-9; CDR3aa: CASSLTLETQYF; CDR3nt: TGTGCCAGCAGCCTCACCTTGGAGACCCAGTACTTC
j_gene: TRBJ2-7; abundance: -; d_gene: TRBD2; v_gene: TRBV10-2; CDR3aa: CASSDPTAGGIHEQYF; CDR3nt: TGCGCCAGCAGTGATCCGACTGCGGGGGGTATCCACGAGCAGTACTTC
j_gene: TRBJ1-1; abundance: many; d_gene: -; v_gene: TRBV25-1; CDR3aa: CASTPGGNTEAFF; CDR3nt: TGTGCCAGCACTCCGGGGGGGAACACTGAAGCTTTCTTT
j_gene: TRBJ1-1; abundance: -; d_gene: -; v_gene: TRBV6-1; CDR3aa: CASSELGGGAFF; CDR3nt: TGTGCCAGCAGTGAATTGGGGGGCGGAGCTTTCTTT
j_gene: TRBJ1-2; abundance: -; d_gene: -; v_gene: TRBV11-2; CDR3aa: CASSVRAEGYTF; CDR3nt: TGTGCCAGCAGCGTCAGGGCGGAGGGCTACACCTTC
j_gene: TRBJ1-1; abundance: many; d_gene: TRBD1; v_gene: TRBV20-1; CDR3aa: CSARFTGTGGIEAFF; CDR3nt: TGCAGTGCTAGATTTACCGGGACAGGGGGCATTGAAGCTTTCTTT
j_gene: TRBJ1-5; abundance: many; d_gene: -; v_gene: TRBV19; CDR3aa: CASNLAGLAQPQHF; CDR3nt: TGTGCCAGTAATTTAGCAGGGTTGGCGCAGCCCCAGCATTTT
j_gene: TRBJ1-2; abundance: many; d_gene: TRBD1; v_gene: TRBV6-5; CDR3aa: CASSSRTGGVLGSGYTF; CDR3nt: TGTGCCAGCAGTTCCCGGACAGGGGGCGTGTTGGGGTCTGGCTACACCTTC
j_gene: TRBJ2-5; abundance: many; d_gene: -; v_gene: TRBV6-4; CDR3aa: CASSYGKDGTQYF; CDR3nt: TGTGCCAGCAGTTACGGCAAGGACGGGACCCAGTACTTC
j_gene: TRBJ2-7; abundance: many; d_gene: TRBD1; v_gene: TRBV13; CDR3aa: CASSPGADRGEYEQYF; CDR3nt: TGTGCCAGCAGCCCAGGGGCCGACAGGGGGGAGTACGAGCAGTACTTC
j_gene: TRBJ2-5; abundance: -; d_gene: -; v_gene: TRBV12-3/TRBV12-4; CDR3aa: CASSLLLAHQETQYF; CDR3nt: TGTGCCAGCAGCCTCCTCCTAGCGCACCAAGAGACCCAGTACTTC
j_gene: TRBJ2-2; abundance: many; d_gene: -; v_gene: TRBV12-3/TRBV12-4; CDR3aa: CASSFGTTGELFF; CDR3nt: TGTGCCAGCAGTTTCGGGACAACCGGGGAGCTGTTTTTT